The 12 T cell receptor beta chains in this list originate from one sample, sequenced in a study of T cells in Graves' hyperthyroidism and ophthalmopathy. It was RNA transcripts that yielded the amplified TCR beta CDR3 regions. An initial round of RT-PCR targeting the TCR CDR3 relied on the HTBI primer set. TCRdb re-analysed the multiplex PCR reads in MiXCR, keeping a single row per CDR3 protein. The sample contains around 500,000 distinct CDR3 sequences, roughly 23% of which appear only once. The sample consisted of blood. The receptors originated from a woman between 65 and 79 years old with Graves' ophthalmopathy.

Ten or more counts support this clonotype. V is TRBV7-2 and J is TRBJ2-3, with TRBD1 matching over 9 bases. The germline V gene encodes CDR1 SGHTA and CDR2 FQGNSA. V gave up 5 bases and J gave up 2 bases; unmatched junction bases: 5. The CDR3 runs to 15 residues. This CDR3 is CASSPQGATTDTQYF. The DNA of the CDR3 is TGTGCCAGCAGCCCACAGGGGGCAACCACAGATACGCAGTATTTT.

This clonotype has just a few counts. The genes are TRBV5-6 and TRBJ1-2; D is unclear. V lost 4 bases to trimming and J lost 6 bases, with 13 bases between them. This CDR3 region has 13 residues. The germline V gene encodes CDR1 SGHDT and CDR2 YYEEEE. This CDR3 is CASSPSGGHGYTF. CDR3 sequence (DNA): TGTGCCAGCAGCCCGAGTGGAGGACATGGCTACACCTTC. Full variable domain (missing parts from reference TRBV5-6 and TRBJ1-2): DAGVTQSPTHLIKTRGQQVTLRCSPKSGHDTVSWYQQALGQGPQFIFQYYEEEERQRGNFPDRFSGHQFPNYSSELNVNALLLGDSALYLCASSPSGGHGYTFGSGTRLTVV.

This clonotype was detected ten times or more. This chain connects TRBV5-1 to TRBJ2-2; TRBD1 is a possible D gene (6 bases). The CDR3 is 15 residues long. CDR1 and CDR2 from the germline V gene are SGHRS and YFSETQ. Trimming pared 4 bases from V and 1 base from J, leaving 11 bases between. Here the CDR3 reads CASSGMTGNTGELFF. CDR3 bases: TGCGCCAGCAGCGGAATGACAGGGAACACCGGGGAGCTGTTTTTT. The full variable domain, rest sourced from reference TRBV5-1 and TRBJ2-2, is KAGVTQTPRYLIKTRGQQVTLSCSPISGHRSVSWYQQTPGQGLQFLFEYFSETQRNKGNFPGRFSGRQFSNSRSEMNVSTLELGDSALYLCASSGMTGNTGELFFGEGSRLTVL.

The chain employs TRBV7-9 and TRBJ2-7; D possibly corresponds to TRBD1 (6 bases). Germline assignment: CDR1 SEHNR and CDR2 FQNEAQ (reference sequence). The V and J ends lost 5 bases and 3 bases respectively, with 11 bases between them. The CDR3 contains 13 residues. The CDR3 sequence is CASSRARGYEQYF. DNA for the CDR3: TGTGCCAGCAGCCGAGCCAGGGGCTACGAGCAGTACTTC.

Notes on this clonotype: A read error may produce the germline difference seen at one junction end. V usage is TRBV29-1 and J usage is TRBJ2-3; weak D call: TRBD2 (6 bases). Germline CDR1 and CDR2: SQVTM and ANQGSEA. The CDR3 contains 15 residues. CDR3 amino acids: CSVGGLSGATDTQCF. The CDR3 nucleotides are TGCAGCGTGGGGGGACTCAGCGGAGCTACAGATACGCAGTGTTTT.

The J gene is TRBJ2-1, the V gene TRBV12-3 or TRBV12-4; D not certain. With 5 bases removed from V and 4 bases from J, the gap between germline ends came to 6 bases. This CDR3 region has 12 residues. DNA for the CDR3: TGTGCCAGCAGTAAATATTACAATGAGCAGTTCTTC. Protein: CASSKYYNEQFF.

The chain combines TRBV19 with TRBJ2-1, with D hard to call. With 5 bases removed from V and 0 bases from J, the gap between germline ends came to 17 bases. In germline, CDR1 is LNHDA, CDR2 SQIVND (reference sequence). This CDR3 contains 17 residues. The CDR3 bases are TGTGCCAGTAGTCTCTTACCACTCGCGAGCTCCTACAATGAGCAGTTCTTC. Translated, it gives CASSLLPLASSYNEQFF.

This clonotype was counted a few times. V and J are TRBV5-1 and TRBJ1-4; no reliable D call. CDR1 is SGHRS, CDR2 YFSETQ, per germline. V lost 0 bases to trimming and J lost 0 bases, with 6 bases between them. There are 15 residues in the CDR3. The CDR3 loop reads CASSLGAATNEKLFF. The DNA of the CDR3 is TGCGCCAGCAGCTTGGGGGCAGCAACTAATGAAAAACTGTTTTTT.

The chain uses TRBV7-9 and TRBJ1-5; D remains ambiguous. Trimming shortened V by 5 bases and J by 6 bases, and 20 bases separated the two germline ends. The length of the CDR3 is 16 residues. The V gene's germline CDR1 is SEHNR and CDR2 FQNEAQ (reference sequence). CDR3 sequence reads: CASSQVRSSGGQPQHF. The CDR3 nucleotides are TGTGCCAGCAGCCAAGTAAGAAGCAGCGGTGGTCAGCCCCAGCATTTT.

This clonotype turned up a few times. The chain employs TRBV7-9 and TRBJ1-1, with D maybe TRBD1 (6 bases). Germline CDR1 reads SEHNR; CDR2 reads FQNEAQ (reference sequence). CDR3 size: 14 residues. V was shortened by 5 bases and J by 12 bases, with 22 bases between the two germline ends. The CDR3 spells CASSAATGVLDTFF. CDR3 bases: TGTGCCAGCAGCGCCGCGACAGGAGTCCTTGATACTTTCTTT.

In its sample, this clonotype was seen a few times. The chain employs TRBV12-3 or TRBV12-4 and TRBJ1-5, with D possibly being TRBD1 (6 bases). V lost 2 bases to trimming and J lost 7 bases, with 15 bases between them. This CDR3 has 15 residues. Here the CDR3 reads CASSLMWGQQQPQHF. Here the CDR3 DNA reads TGTGCCAGCAGTTTAATGTGGGGGCAACAACAGCCCCAGCATTTT.

This clonotype was counted between two and nine times. J is TRBJ2-3 and V is TRBV27; D call uncertain. Trimming removed 6 bases at V and 2 bases at J, with 15 bases between. This CDR3 has 15 residues. Germline-derived CDR1 and CDR2 are MNHEY and SMNVEV (reference sequence). In DNA form, the CDR3 reads TGTGCCAGCAGCCCCTACGTCCTCTTCACAGATACGCAGTATTTT. It translates to CASSPYVLFTDTQYF.